The 32 T cell receptor beta chains reported below all come from one sample, sequenced in a study of blood T cell repertoires in COVID-19. Here immunoSEQ multiplex PCR was the method, and the copy in TCRdb shows in-frame clones only, minus some. The table shows about 190,000 clones, with less than 85% occurring only once. Input material: peripheral blood. Receptor source: a woman between 50 and 59 years old with acute or convalescent COVID-19.

V is TRBV18 and J is TRBJ2-7; TRBD2 might be the D (5 bases). The germline V and J ends were trimmed by 6 bases and 2 bases, with 17 bases remaining between them. The CDR3 contains 15 residues. From germline, CDR1 is KGHSH and CDR2 LQKENI. The CDR3 sequence: CASSLGRVGTYEQYF. The CDR3 DNA reads TGTGCCAGCTCCCTCGGGCGGGTAGGGACCTACGAGCAGTACTTC.

V is TRBV28 and J is TRBJ1-2, with unresolved D. Trimming shortened V by 6 bases and J by 4 bases, and 15 bases separated the two germline ends. The CDR3 is 14 amino acids. The germline CDR1 and CDR2 sequences are MDHEN and SYDVKM. The CDR3 DNA reads as TGTGCCAGCAGCACCCCCATAGCTTCCTATGGCTACACCTTC. Protein product: CASSTPIASYGYTF.

V is TRBV25-1 and J is TRBJ1-2; TRBD1 matches at 8 bases. Germline trimming cut 5 bases from V and 2 bases from J; bases unmatched to any gene: 10. This CDR3 contains 16 residues. Germline CDR1 and CDR2: MGHDK and SYGVNS. CDR3 bases: TGTGCCAGCAGTTCGCCAAGGACAGGGCTCAACTATGGCTACACCTTC. Residues: CASSSPRTGLNYGYTF.

This chain joins TRBV6-1 and TRBJ1-2; TRBD1 might be the D (6 bases). Germline V gene lookup returns CDR1 MNHNS and CDR2 SASEGT. This CDR3 has 18 residues. The germline V and J ends were trimmed by 3 bases and 1 base, with 21 bases remaining between them. CDR3 loop: CASSDVPIPRGRNYGYTF. CDR3 sequence (DNA): TGTGCCAGCAGTGATGTCCCGATTCCCAGGGGTCGTAACTATGGCTACACCTTC.

This sequence joins TRBV5-4 and TRBJ2-6; 10 bases line up with TRBD1. In germline, CDR1 is SGHNT, CDR2 YYREEE (reference sequence). J lost 4 bases, V lost 6 bases, and 13 bases had no gene match. The CDR3 is 18 residues long. The chain's CDR3 is CASTPVRQGASGANVLTF. DNA for the CDR3: TGTGCCAGCACCCCCGTGAGACAGGGGGCATCGGGGGCCAACGTCCTGACTTTC.

The chain carries TRBV4-3 and TRBJ2-2, with 9 nucleotides matching TRBD2. This CDR3 is 16 amino acids long. V was pared by 5 bases and J by 6 bases, with 10 bases of the junction left unmatched. Germline values: CDR1 LGHNA, CDR2 YSLEER. The CDR3 is CASSVPTGTSPGELFF. The DNA for the CDR3 is TGCGCCAGCAGCGTACCAACCGGGACTAGCCCCGGGGAGCTGTTTTTT.

The rearrangement uses TRBV25-1 and TRBJ2-7; TRBD1 agrees at 9 bases. Trimming at V came to 4 bases and at J to 9 bases, leaving 4 bases not matched to a gene. The CDR3 sequence is 12 residues long. The germline CDR1 and CDR2 sequences are MGHDK and SYGVNS. CDR3 in DNA: TGTGCCAGCAGTGGGCGGGACAGGGCGCAGTACTTC. Its translation is CASSGRDRAQYF.

The chain employs TRBV27 and TRBJ2-2, with 7 bases that match TRBD1. The germline gives CDR1 MNHEY, CDR2 SMNVEV (reference sequence). The CDR3 loop spans 14 amino acids. V lost 7 bases, J lost 1 base, and 3 bases stayed unmatched. In nucleotides, the CDR3 is TGTGCCAGCACCAGGACAGGGAACACCGGGGAGCTGTTTTTT. It codes for CASTRTGNTGELFF.

V is TRBV15 and J is TRBJ2-7; TRBD2 agrees at 7 bases. The CDR3 totals 15 residues. CDR1 is LNHNV, CDR2 YYDKDF, per germline (reference sequence). J lost 2 bases, V lost 0 bases, and 4 bases had no gene match. CDR3 in DNA: TGTGCCACCAGCAGAGACCGAAGCGGGGCCTACGAGCAGTACTTC. Amino acid sequence: CATSRDRSGAYEQYF.

The V and J genes are TRBV6-1 and TRBJ1-5, with TRBD1 identical over 8 bases. The CDR3 runs to 14 residues. V shed 10 bases and J 6 bases; nucleotides not matched to a gene: 11. Germline CDR1 reads MNHNS; CDR2 reads SASEGT. CDR3 nucleotide sequence: TGTGCCATCCGCCCCGGACAGGGCGTTCAGCCCCAGCATTTT. Its translation is CAIRPGQGVQPQHF.

This clone was seen a few times. The V call is TRBV30, the J call TRBJ1-3; D uncertain. The CDR3 loop spans 12 amino acids. Trimming pared 2 bases from V and 2 bases from J, leaving 4 bases between. The V gene's germline CDR1 is GTSNPN and CDR2 SVGIG (reference sequence). The chain's CDR3 is CAWSPTGNTIYF. The CDR3 bases are TGTGCCTGGAGTCCCACTGGAAACACCATATATTTT.

This rearrangement joins TRBV6-6 to TRBJ2-3; 7 bases fit TRBD2. Per germline, CDR1 MNHNY and CDR2 SVGAGI (reference sequence). V lost 6 bases to trimming and J lost 2 bases; unmatched junction nucleotides: 2. This CDR3 spans 13 amino acids. The CDR3 region is CASRGRDTDTQYF. The CDR3 DNA sequence: TGTGCCAGCAGAGGGAGGGACACAGATACGCAGTATTTT.

V and J are TRBV10-1 and TRBJ2-3; possible D gene TRBD2, 6 bases. The CDR3 consists of 13 residues. Trimming cost V 8 bases and J 4 bases, with 13 bases left between them. Germline V gene data show CDR1 as WNHNN and CDR2 as SYGVQD (reference sequence). CDR3 residues: CASSPAGADTQYF. As DNA, the CDR3 is TGCGCCAGCTCTCCAGCGGGCGCAGATACGCAGTATTTT.

The chain couples TRBV10-1 to TRBJ2-2, with 8 bases that match TRBD1. The CDR3 spans 16 residues. The junction had 11 bases not matched to a gene; V was cut back by 6 bases and J by 5 bases. CDR1 is WNHNN and CDR2 is SYGVQD in the germline V gene (reference sequence). CDR3 region: CASSHQGARRTGELFF. DNA of the CDR3: TGCGCCAGCAGCCACCAGGGGGCGAGGAGGACCGGGGAGCTGTTTTTT.

This rearrangement joins TRBV9 to TRBJ2-1; tentative D call: TRBD1 (6 bases). Germline-derived CDR1 and CDR2 are SGDLS and YYNGEE. With 0 bases removed from V and 6 bases from J, the gap between germline ends came to 16 bases. CDR3 length: 16 residues. For the CDR3, the DNA is TGTGCCAGCAGCGTAGATACGGCAGGGGTACGCAATGAGCAGTTCTTC. Translated: CASSVDTAGVRNEQFF. The entire variable domain, with the rest obtained from reference TRBV9 and TRBJ2-1, is as follows: DSGVTQTPKHLITATGQRVTLRCSPRSGDLSVYWYQQSLDQGLQFLIQYYNGEERAKGNILERFSAQQFPDLHSELNLSSLELGDSALYFCASSVDTAGVRNEQFFGPGTRLTVL.

The chain employs TRBV19 and TRBJ1-5, with 7 bases that match TRBD1. The CDR3 contains 15 residues. V dropped 10 bases and J dropped 4; count of bases not matched to a gene: 13. Germline-derived CDR1 and CDR2 are LNHDA and SQIVND (reference sequence). CDR3 residues: CATRYETGFNQPQHF. In DNA, the CDR3 is TGTGCCACCCGGTACGAGACAGGGTTTAATCAGCCCCAGCATTTT.

V usage is TRBV28 and J usage is TRBJ1-2; TRBD1 is a possible D gene (6 bases). In germline, CDR1 is MDHEN, CDR2 SYDVKM. The length of the CDR3 is 14 residues. V was shortened by 6 bases and J by 2 bases, with 13 bases between the two germline ends. The CDR3 DNA follows: TGTGCCAGCAGGGCCACAGGGATAAACTATGGCTACACCTTC. This sequence encodes CASRATGINYGYTF.

This clone is a singleton in its sample. The chain is built from TRBV7-2 and TRBJ2-3, with D perhaps TRBD2 (7 bases). V was cut by 4 bases and J by 6 bases, with 14 bases left in between. This CDR3 has 14 amino acids. In germline, CDR1 is SGHTA, CDR2 FQGNSA. This chain's CDR3 is CASSSGGGADTQYF. The DNA for the CDR3 is TGTGCCAGCAGCTCTGGGGGGGGCGCGGATACGCAGTATTTT. Supplemented by reference TRBV7-2 and TRBJ2-3, the full variable domain reads GAGVSQSPSNKVTEKGKDVELRCDPISGHTALYWYRQSLGQGLEFLIYFQGNSAPDKSGLPSDRFSAERTGGSVSTLTIQRTQQEDSAVYLCASSSGGGADTQYFGPGTRLTVL.

This rearrangement joins TRBV4-3 to TRBJ1-6, with 7 bases identical to TRBD1. The germline V gene encodes CDR1 LGHNA and CDR2 YSLEER. The CDR3 has 15 residues. V was pared by 1 base and J by 7 bases, with 4 bases of the junction left unmatched. CDR3 nucleotides: TGCGCCAGCAGCCAAGCGCCAGGGGGAAATTCACCCCTCCACTTT. It specifies CASSQAPGGNSPLHF.

This clone has more than one count but fewer than ten. The rearrangement links TRBV7-6 to TRBJ2-7, with D hard to call. The CDR3 extends over 15 amino acids. Germline-derived CDR1 and CDR2 are SGHVS and FNYEAQ. V lost 3 bases to trimming and J lost 0 bases, with 12 bases between them. As DNA, the CDR3 is TGTGCCAGCAGCTTCCGTATGGAGAGCTCCTACGAGCAGTACTTC. Its translation: CASSFRMESSYEQYF.

The V and J genes are TRBV10-1 and TRBJ2-1, with 12 positions matching TRBD2. Trimming took 6 bases from V and 15 from J; bases not matched to a gene: 9. Germline V gene data show CDR1 as WNHNN and CDR2 as SYGVQD (reference sequence). The CDR3 covers 13 residues. DNA for the CDR3: TGCGCCAGCAGAGCGACTAGCGGGAGTGGACTGTTCTTC. Protein product: CASRATSGSGLFF.

The V and J genes are TRBV10-1 and TRBJ2-1; D might be TRBD1 (6 bases). The V gene lost 9 bases and the J gene lost 4 bases, with 10 bases spanning the gap. The CDR3 runs 12 residues. In germline, CDR1 is WNHNN, CDR2 SYGVQD (reference sequence). CDR3 sequence reads: CASSTGYNEQFF. The CDR3, as DNA: TGCGCCAGTAGTACAGGGTACAATGAGCAGTTCTTC.

The rearrangement joins TRBV11-2 to TRBJ2-1, with 15 bases matching TRBD2. This CDR3 is 18 amino acids long. V lost 4 bases and J lost 5; bases outside the gene matches: 9. Germline V gene data show CDR1 as SGHAT and CDR2 as FQNNGV. The CDR3 DNA reads TGTGCCAGCAGCTGGACTAGCGGGGGGGCCGAAAAAAACAATGAGCAGTTCTTC. Protein: CASSWTSGGAEKNNEQFF. Complete variable domain (other parts from reference TRBV11-2 and TRBJ2-1): EAGVAQSPRYKIIEKRQSVAFWCNPISGHATLYWYQQILGQGPKLLIQFQNNGVVDDSQLPKDRFSAERLKGVDSTLKIQPAKLEDSAVYLCASSWTSGGAEKNNEQFFGPGTRLTVL.

DNA for the CDR3: TGCGCCAGCAGCCAATCCGGGACTAGCGGGGGCATTTCTAGCACAGATACGCAGTATTTT. This encodes CASSQSGTSGGISSTDTQYF. The rearrangement uses TRBV4-1 and TRBJ2-3; TRBD2 agrees at 14 bases. Germline CDR1 and CDR2: MGHRA and YSYEKL. V shed 2 bases, J shed 0 bases, and the junction held 10 bases outside the gene matches. The CDR3 totals 20 residues.

The genes are TRBV6-5 and TRBJ2-4; tentatively, D is TRBD1 (7 bases). Germline V lookup: CDR1 MNHEY, CDR2 SVGAGI. Trimming removed 5 bases from V and 4 bases from J, with 15 bases in between. This CDR3 is built from 15 residues. The CDR3 sequence: CASSIKTGTKNIQYF. The CDR3 region has the DNA TGTGCCAGCAGTATTAAGACAGGGACTAAAAACATTCAGTACTTC.

V usage is TRBV23-1 and J usage is TRBJ1-2; D is unresolved. TRBV23-1 is an ORF, with its function uncertain. The CDR3 has 13 amino acids. V gave up 4 bases and J gave up 1 base, with 7 bases separating them. The CDR3 DNA reads TGCGCCAGCAGTCGGAGAAGTAACTATGGCTACACCTTC. Translated: CASSRRSNYGYTF.

The chain uses TRBV25-1 and TRBJ2-5; D is undetermined. V lost 8 bases, J lost 3 bases, and 10 bases lay in between. CDR1 is MGHDK and CDR2 is SYGVNS in the germline V gene. CDR3 size: 12 residues. In DNA form, the CDR3 reads TGTGCCAGCGGGCGCTTTGAAGAGACCCAGTACTTC. Amino acid sequence: CASGRFEETQYF.

The rearrangement uses TRBV10-3 and TRBJ1-2, with 7 bases lining up with TRBD1. The V gene end was trimmed by 3 bases and the J gene end by 3 bases; junction bases not matched to a gene: 1. Germline V CDR1 and CDR2: ENHRY, SYGVKD. This CDR3 region has 13 residues. CDR3 coding DNA: TGTGCCATCAGTGAAGGGGGCGACTATGGCTACACCTTC. Its protein is CAISEGGDYGYTF.

This chain links TRBV11-3 with TRBJ1-1; tentative D call: TRBD1 (5 bases). The germline CDR1 and CDR2 sequences are SGHNT and YENEEA. The CDR3 loop spans 11 amino acids. V lost 4 bases, J lost 5 bases, and 5 bases lay in between. In DNA form, the CDR3 reads TGTGCCAGCAGCTCAGGGACTGAAGCTTTCTTT. As protein: CASSSGTEAFF.

CDR3 bases: TGTGCCAGTCGCACCACTGGGACAGGGGGCTATGGCTACACCTTC. Residues: CASRTTGTGGYGYTF. V and J are TRBV6-5 and TRBJ1-2; 11 bases fit TRBD1. V shed 9 bases and J 4 bases; nucleotides not matched to a gene: 10. Germline CDR1 and CDR2: MNHEY and SVGAGI. This CDR3 spans 15 amino acids.

The V and J genes are TRBV7-8 and TRBJ1-5, with D perhaps TRBD1 (5 bases). Germline CDR1 and CDR2: SGHVS and FQNEAQ. The CDR3 runs to 15 residues. Deletions cut 6 bases from V and 0 bases from J, with 12 bases between. CDR3 loop: CASRTGEYSNQPQHF. DNA of the CDR3: TGTGCCAGCAGAACAGGCGAATATAGCAATCAGCCCCAGCATTTT.

The CDR3 sequence: CATGGSDVSNQPQHF. Written as DNA, the CDR3 is TGTGCCACCGGGGGCTCGGACGTTAGCAATCAGCCCCAGCATTTT. The chain combines TRBV24-1 with TRBJ1-5; D is perhaps TRBD1 (6 bases). The germline V gene has CDR1 KGHDR and CDR2 SFDVKD. With 9 bases removed from V and 0 bases from J, the gap between germline ends came to 14 bases. This CDR3 spans 15 amino acids.